These 30 T cell receptor beta chains were sequenced from one sample in a study of cytomegalovirus exposure and HLA in healthy donors. A multiplex PCR was run with 60 Vbeta primers and 13 Jbeta primers. TCRdb keeps only in-frame clones here, not all; method: immunoSEQ multiplex PCR. The sample has 100,000 or so clones; 70% to 80% are singletons. Specimen: PBMCs. These receptors were taken from a woman aged 18-30 years in good health and CMV-seropositive.

This clone was seen a few times. The CDR3 is CASRGGQGIPYSNQPQHF. The CDR3 coding sequence is TGTGCCAGCAGGGGAGGACAGGGAATCCCTTATAGCAATCAGCCCCAGCATTTT. The rearrangement uses TRBV28 and TRBJ1-5; 8 bases line up with TRBD1. This CDR3 has 18 amino acids. CDR1 MDHEN and CDR2 SYDVKM come from the germline V gene. The V segment lost 6 bases and the J segment 0 bases; nucleotides outside the gene matches: 13.

This chain uses TRBV4-1 with TRBJ2-7; 8 bases align to TRBD1. Germline V lookup: CDR1 MGHRA, CDR2 YSYEKL. The V and J ends lost 4 bases and 2 bases, in that order; junction bases with no gene match: 10. The CDR3 is made up of 16 amino acids. CDR3 nucleotide sequence: TGCGCCAGCAGCCCAGTGGGACAGGTGTCAACCTACGAGCAGTACTTC. Its translation: CASSPVGQVSTYEQYF.

This clone was observed a handful of times. The V and J genes are TRBV27 and TRBJ1-5, with 8 bases that match TRBD1. Germline CDR1 reads MNHEY; CDR2 reads SMNVEV (reference sequence). The CDR3 sequence is 15 residues long. V lost 0 bases to trimming and J lost 7 bases; unmatched junction nucleotides: 5. CDR3 region: CASSLSTGARQPQHF. The CDR3 nucleotides read TGTGCCAGCAGTTTATCGACAGGGGCGCGGCAGCCCCAGCATTTT.

This chain uses TRBV28 with TRBJ2-3; no clear D gene. This CDR3 region has 11 residues. The germline V gene has CDR1 MDHEN and CDR2 SYDVKM. Trimming left V 5 bases short and J 5 bases short, with 5 bases between. DNA for the CDR3: TGTGCCAGCAGTGCTAGAGATACGCAGTATTTT. The encoded protein is CASSARDTQYF.

A few counts support this clone. This rearrangement joins TRBV7-2 to TRBJ1-1; a possible D gene is TRBD1 (6 bases). V shed 3 bases and J shed 6 bases, with 14 bases lying between them. CDR3 length equals 14 residues. Germline CDR1 is SGHTA and CDR2 is FQGNSA. The CDR3 DNA follows: TGTGCCAGCAGCTTGGGAACAGGGCGGTCTGAAGCTTTCTTT. Translation gives CASSLGTGRSEAFF. Complete variable domain (other parts from reference TRBV7-2 and TRBJ1-1): GAGVSQSPSNKVTEKGKDVELRCDPISGHTALYWYRQSLGQGLEFLIYFQGNSAPDKSGLPSDRFSAERTGGSVSTLTIQRTQQEDSAVYLCASSLGTGRSEAFFGQGTRLTVV.

The chain couples TRBV28 to TRBJ2-3; D gene uncertain. V lost 5 bases to trimming and J lost 6 bases, with 12 bases between them. The CDR3 consists of 13 residues. CDR1 is MDHEN and CDR2 is SYDVKM in the germline V gene. Here the CDR3 DNA reads TGTGCCAGCAGTATTATCTCCGGGGATACGCAGTATTTT. Protein sequence: CASSIISGDTQYF.

For the CDR3, the DNA is TGTGCCTGGAGGGGGACATTCCAAAGGACCCAGTACTTC. It specifies CAWRGTFQRTQYF. This chain connects TRBV30 to TRBJ2-5; weak D call: TRBD1 (6 bases). The CDR3 spans 13 residues. Germline loops: CDR1 GTSNPN, CDR2 SVGIG (reference sequence). The V end lost 3 bases, the J end lost 7 bases, and 15 bases lay between the germline ends.

The rearrangement uses TRBV6-5 and TRBJ2-5; the match to TRBD2 covers 7 bases. The J call may be faulty, since TRBJ2-7 better matches the DNA end. The germline CDR1 and CDR2 sequences are MNHEY and SVGAGI. This CDR3 is 13 amino acids long. The CDR3 DNA is TGTGCCTCCGTCCGTGGCGGGAGTTACGAGCAGTACTTC. Amino acids: CASVRGGSYEQYF.

V usage is TRBV30 and J usage is TRBJ2-5; 8 bases map to TRBD2. Germline V gene data show CDR1 as GTSNPN and CDR2 as SVGIG (reference sequence). The CDR3 consists of 17 residues. The J segment lost 9 bases and the V segment lost 2 bases, leaving 20 bases of the junction unmatched. CDR3 nucleotide sequence: TGTGCCTGGAGTCCGATATTAGCGGGACCCGATTACGGGGCCCAGTACTTC. Encoded protein: CAWSPILAGPDYGAQYF. The variable domain in full, completed from reference TRBV30 and TRBJ2-5, reads SQTIHQWPATLVQPVGSPLSLECTVEGTSNPNLYWYRQAAGRGLQLLFYSVGIGQISSEVPQNLSASRPQDRQFILSSKKLLLSDSGFYLCAWSPILAGPDYGAQYFGPGTRLLVL.

The V gene is TRBV27, the J gene TRBJ2-1; no definite D call. Germline lookup yields CDR1 MNHEY and CDR2 SMNVEV (reference sequence). The V end was cut by 6 bases, the J end by 0 bases, with 18 bases between. This CDR3 spans 17 amino acids. DNA for the CDR3: TGTGCCAGCAGCCCGATAATGGCCGAAAGCTCCTACAATGAGCAGTTCTTC. As protein: CASSPIMAESSYNEQFF.

CDR3 sequence reads: CASSLQATYEQYF. As DNA, the CDR3 is TGTGCCAGCAGCTTACAGGCGACCTACGAGCAGTACTTC. This chain links TRBV5-6 with TRBJ2-5; D is possibly TRBD1 (5 bases). Near its end, the DNA agrees better with TRBJ2-7, so the J call may be wrong. CDR1 and CDR2 from the germline V gene are SGHDT and YYEEEE. This CDR3 spans 13 amino acids.

V usage is TRBV4-1 and J usage is TRBJ1-3, with a possible D match to TRBD1 (5 bases). Deletions cut 1 base from V and 0 bases from J, with 10 bases between. Germline values: CDR1 MGHRA, CDR2 YSYEKL. CDR3 length: 16 amino acids. CDR3 amino acids: CASSQADRFSGNTIYF. The CDR3 nucleotides are TGCGCCAGCAGCCAAGCAGACAGATTCTCTGGAAACACCATATATTTT.

The gene calls are TRBV11-2 and TRBJ2-7; 12 positions agree with TRBD2. The germline V gene has CDR1 SGHAT and CDR2 FQNNGV. Trimming took 5 bases from V and 3 from J; bases not matched to a gene: 11. The CDR3 is made up of 17 amino acids. The CDR3 region has the DNA TGTGCCAGCAGCGATTCCCTAGCGGGAGGGCCGCTCTACGAGCAGTACTTC. Its protein product is CASSDSLAGGPLYEQYF.

The rearrangement links TRBV27 to TRBJ2-5, with 12 bases matching TRBD1. The CDR3 covers 15 residues. The trim removed 8 bases at V and 5 bases at J, leaving 9 bases unmatched. In germline, CDR1 is MNHEY, CDR2 SMNVEV (reference sequence). CDR3 nucleotide sequence: TGTGCCAGCGGGCGGGGGACAGGGGGCGCGGAGACCCAGTACTTC. Amino acids: CASGRGTGGAETQYF.

V gene TRBV6-4 combines with J gene TRBJ2-2, with TRBD1 as a possible D gene (5 bases). The CDR3 length is 14 residues. CDR1 is MRHNA, CDR2 SNTAGT, per germline. Trimming pared 10 bases from V and 3 bases from J, leaving 15 bases between. CDR3 in DNA: TGTGCCACCCAAGTGGGGCCGGACACCGGGGAGCTGTTTTTT. Translated, it gives CATQVGPDTGELFF.

This chain connects TRBV27 to TRBJ2-7; weak D call: TRBD2 (6 bases). The V gene's germline CDR1 is MNHEY and CDR2 SMNVEV (reference sequence). The CDR3 is 13 amino acids. V dropped 5 bases and J dropped 3 bases, with 11 bases sitting between them. CDR3 protein: CASSRLGNYEQYF. The CDR3 coding sequence is TGTGCCAGCAGTCGACTAGGGAACTACGAGCAGTACTTC.

The chain has TRBV29-1 and TRBJ2-5; the match to TRBD1 covers 8 bases. The germline V gene has CDR1 SQVTM and CDR2 ANQGSEA. The CDR3 has 12 residues. V trimming: 6 bases; J trimming: 5 bases; junction bases outside the gene matches: 5. Here the CDR3 DNA reads TGCAGCGTCGCAGGGGGCGACGAGACCCAGTACTTC. Protein: CSVAGGDETQYF.

This chain connects TRBV4-3 to TRBJ2-1, with TRBD2 as a possible D gene (6 bases). This CDR3 is 14 amino acids long. The V and J ends lost 5 bases and 7 bases respectively, with 15 bases between them. CDR1 is LGHNA and CDR2 is YSLEER in the germline V gene. The CDR3 bases are TGCGCCAGCAGCTATGGGTGGGGGGTTAATGAGCAGTTCTTC. Protein sequence: CASSYGWGVNEQFF.

The V call is TRBV19, the J call TRBJ2-3, with D perhaps TRBD2 (5 bases). CDR1 is LNHDA, CDR2 SQIVND, per germline (reference sequence). V was shortened by 8 bases and J by 10 bases, with 10 bases between the two germline ends. This CDR3 contains 10 residues. The CDR3 is CASSLVPQYF. The CDR3, as DNA: TGTGCCAGTTCACTAGTTCCGCAGTATTTT.

This chain links TRBV5-8 with TRBJ2-7; tentative D call: TRBD1 (6 bases). Trimming stripped 4 bases from V and 2 bases from J, with 22 bases between. This CDR3 contains 17 residues. Germline CDR1 and CDR2: SGHTS and YDEGEE. For the CDR3, the DNA is TGTGCCAGCAGCCCCCGACCGGGACATTCACGCGCCTACGAGCAGTACTTC. This encodes CASSPRPGHSRAYEQYF.

The chain couples TRBV7-3 to TRBJ1-5; D ambiguous. The CDR3 sequence is 13 residues long. V gave up 3 bases and J gave up 6 bases, with 9 bases separating them. Germline assignment: CDR1 SGHTA and CDR2 FQGTGA. CDR3 in DNA: TGTGCCAGCAGCTTGAAGGGAGGTCAGCCCCAGCATTTT. Translated: CASSLKGGQPQHF.

This chain connects TRBV7-9 to TRBJ1-4, with 7 bases lining up with TRBD1. CDR1 is SEHNR, CDR2 FQNEAQ, per germline (reference sequence). Trimming removed 5 bases from V and 7 bases from J; junction bases left unmatched: 4. This CDR3 has 13 amino acids. CDR3 bases: TGTGCCAGCAGCAGAGACAGGGCTGAAAAACTGTTTTTT. This codes for CASSRDRAEKLFF.

J is TRBJ1-2 and V is TRBV19; D is unresolved. Germline V gene lookup returns CDR1 LNHDA and CDR2 SQIVND (reference sequence). The V end was cut by 4 bases, the J end by 4 bases, with 7 bases between. There are 12 residues in the CDR3. CDR3: CASSNSRYGYTF. In DNA, the CDR3 is TGTGCCAGTAGTAACAGCCGCTATGGCTACACCTTC. Supplemented by reference TRBV19 and TRBJ1-2, the full variable domain reads DGGITQSPKYLFRKEGQNVTLSCEQNLNHDAMYWYRQDPGQGLRLIYYSQIVNDFQKGDIAEGYSVSREKKESFPLTVTSAQKNPTAFYLCASSNSRYGYTFGSGTRLTVV.

V gene TRBV19 combines with J gene TRBJ2-7, with 7 nucleotides matching TRBD2. The CDR3 length is 14 residues. CDR1 and CDR2 (germline): LNHDA, SQIVND (reference sequence). J lost 0 bases, V lost 5 bases, and 4 bases had no gene match. CDR3: CASSPREASYEQYF. DNA of the CDR3: TGTGCCAGTAGTCCCCGGGAGGCCTCCTACGAGCAGTACTTC.

This rearrangement joins TRBV4-3 to TRBJ2-7, with TRBD1 matching 10 bases. CDR3 length equals 15 residues. CDR1 LGHNA and CDR2 YSLEER come from the germline V gene. Trimming at V came to 3 bases and at J to 3 bases, leaving 5 bases not matched to a gene. CDR3 protein: CASSHQRTGGYEQYF. CDR3 DNA sequence: TGCGCCAGCAGCCACCAGAGGACAGGGGGCTACGAGCAGTACTTC.

V gene TRBV5-3 combines with J gene TRBJ2-2; TRBD2 agrees at 8 bases. TRBV5-3 is flagged as an ORF with uncertain function. This CDR3 has 18 amino acids. V gave up 8 bases and J gave up 5 bases; unmatched junction bases: 20. The CDR3 sequence: CASLRGQIWGGRTGELFF. The CDR3 nucleotides read TGTGCCAGTTTGCGAGGGCAAATATGGGGCGGGAGGACCGGGGAGCTGTTTTTT.

V gene TRBV2 combines with J gene TRBJ2-5, with 9 positions matching TRBD1. This CDR3 region has 14 residues. V gave up 10 bases and J gave up 4 bases; unmatched junction bases: 10. Germline V gives CDR1 SNHLY, CDR2 FYNNEI. The DNA of the CDR3 is TGTGCCACCAACTCACAGGGGGCATTAGAGACCCAGTACTTC. Amino acids: CATNSQGALETQYF.

The V and J genes are TRBV7-2 and TRBJ2-1; TRBD2 matches 14 bases. Germline lookup yields CDR1 SGHTA and CDR2 FQGNSA. Germline trimming cut 1 base from V and 9 bases from J; bases unmatched to any gene: 5. This CDR3 has 16 amino acids. CDR3 protein: CASSLVGTSGRTEQFF. The CDR3 DNA reads TGTGCCAGCAGCTTAGTAGGGACTAGCGGGAGAACTGAGCAGTTCTTC.

The J gene is TRBJ2-1, the V gene TRBV28, with TRBD2 matching 13 bases. The CDR3 has 19 amino acids. Germline CDR1 MDHEN, CDR2 SYDVKM. The V and J ends lost 4 bases and 7 bases, in that order; junction bases with no gene match: 16. The CDR3 here is CASSSSTGLAGVIGNEQFF. DNA of the CDR3: TGTGCCAGCAGTTCCTCCACCGGACTAGCGGGAGTGATAGGTAATGAGCAGTTCTTC. Based on the CDR3 plus reference TRBV28 and TRBJ2-1, the full variable domain is DVKVTQSSRYLVKRTGEKVFLECVQDMDHENMFWYRQDPGLGLRLIYFSYDVKMKEKGDIPEGYSVSREKKERFSLILESASTNQTSMYLCASSSSTGLAGVIGNEQFFGPGTRLTVL.

The rearrangement joins TRBV27 to TRBJ2-2; weak D call: TRBD1 (6 bases). CDR1 is MNHEY, CDR2 SMNVEV, per germline (reference sequence). The CDR3 spans 12 residues. V shed 11 bases and J shed 6 bases, with 13 bases lying between them. In DNA form, the CDR3 reads TGTGCCCGGAACAGGGATCCCGGGGAGCTGTTTTTT. Translated: CARNRDPGELFF.